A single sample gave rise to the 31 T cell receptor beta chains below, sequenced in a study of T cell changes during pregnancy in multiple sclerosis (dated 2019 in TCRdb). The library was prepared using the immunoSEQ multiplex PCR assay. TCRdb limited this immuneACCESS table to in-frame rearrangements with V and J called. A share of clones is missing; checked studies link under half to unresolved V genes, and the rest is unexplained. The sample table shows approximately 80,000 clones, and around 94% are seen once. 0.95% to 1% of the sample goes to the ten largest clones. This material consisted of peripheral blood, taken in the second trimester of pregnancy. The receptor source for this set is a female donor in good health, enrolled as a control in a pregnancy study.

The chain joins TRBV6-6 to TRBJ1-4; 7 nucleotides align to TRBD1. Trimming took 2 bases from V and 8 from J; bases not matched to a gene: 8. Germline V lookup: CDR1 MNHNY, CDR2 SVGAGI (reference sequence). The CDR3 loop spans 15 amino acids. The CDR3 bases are TGTGCCAGCAGTTACACCGGACAGGCGCGCGAAAAACTGTTTTTT. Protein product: CASSYTGQAREKLFF.

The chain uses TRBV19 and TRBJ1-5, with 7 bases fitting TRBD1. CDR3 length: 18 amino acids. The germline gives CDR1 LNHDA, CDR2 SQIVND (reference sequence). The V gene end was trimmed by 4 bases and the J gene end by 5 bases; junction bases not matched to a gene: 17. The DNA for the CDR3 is TGTGCCAGTAGTACTGGTCCGAGGGAAGACAGGGCCTATCAGCCCCAGCATTTT. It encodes CASSTGPREDRAYQPQHF.

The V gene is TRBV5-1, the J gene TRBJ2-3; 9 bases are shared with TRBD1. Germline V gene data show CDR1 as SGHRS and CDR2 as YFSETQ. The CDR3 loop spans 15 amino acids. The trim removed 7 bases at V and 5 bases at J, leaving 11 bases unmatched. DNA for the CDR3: TGCGCCAGCCGCAGGACAGGGGAGTTGGGAGATACGCAGTATTTT. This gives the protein CASRRTGELGDTQYF.

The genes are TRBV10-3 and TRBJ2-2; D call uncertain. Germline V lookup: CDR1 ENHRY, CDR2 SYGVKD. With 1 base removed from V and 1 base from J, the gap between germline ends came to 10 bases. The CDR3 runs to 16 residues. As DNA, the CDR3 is TGTGCCATCAGTGAGTGGGCGTGGCAGAACACCGGGGAGCTGTTTTTT. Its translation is CAISEWAWQNTGELFF.

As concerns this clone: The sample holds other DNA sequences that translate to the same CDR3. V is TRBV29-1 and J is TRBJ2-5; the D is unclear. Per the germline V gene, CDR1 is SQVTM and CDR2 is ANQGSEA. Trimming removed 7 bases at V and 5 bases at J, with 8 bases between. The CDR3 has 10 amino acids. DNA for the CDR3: TGCAGCGGACACTGGGAGACCCAGTACTTC. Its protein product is CSGHWETQYF.

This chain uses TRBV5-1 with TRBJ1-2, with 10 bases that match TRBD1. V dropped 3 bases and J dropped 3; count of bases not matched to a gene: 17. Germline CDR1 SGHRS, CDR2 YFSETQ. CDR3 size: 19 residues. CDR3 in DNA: TGCGCCAGCAGCTCATCCGGGACAGGGGTTTCGCGTGGGCACTATGGCTACACCTTC. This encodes CASSSSGTGVSRGHYGYTF. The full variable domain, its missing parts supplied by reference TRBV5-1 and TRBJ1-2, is KAGVTQTPRYLIKTRGQQVTLSCSPISGHRSVSWYQQTPGQGLQFLFEYFSETQRNKGNFPGRFSGRQFSNSRSEMNVSTLELGDSALYLCASSSSGTGVSRGHYGYTFGSGTRLTVV.

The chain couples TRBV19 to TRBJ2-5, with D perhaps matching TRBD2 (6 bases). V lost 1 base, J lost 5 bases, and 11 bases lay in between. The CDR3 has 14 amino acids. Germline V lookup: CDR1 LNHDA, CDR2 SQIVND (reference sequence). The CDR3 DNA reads TGTGCCAGTAGTATAGCGGGAGTTATGGAGACCCAGTACTTC. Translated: CASSIAGVMETQYF.

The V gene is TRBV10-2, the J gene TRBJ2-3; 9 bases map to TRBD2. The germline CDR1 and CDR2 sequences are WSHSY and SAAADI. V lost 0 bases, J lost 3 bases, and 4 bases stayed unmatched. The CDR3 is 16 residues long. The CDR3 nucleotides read TGCGCCAGCAGTGAGTCGACTAGCGGAATTACAGATACGCAGTATTTT. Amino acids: CASSESTSGITDTQYF.

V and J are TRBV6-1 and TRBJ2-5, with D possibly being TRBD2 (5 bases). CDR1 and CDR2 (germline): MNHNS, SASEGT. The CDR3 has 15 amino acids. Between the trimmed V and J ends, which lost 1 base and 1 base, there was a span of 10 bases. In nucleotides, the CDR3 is TGTGCCAGCAGTGAAGTTTTGGACTTCCAAGAGACCCAGTACTTC. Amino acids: CASSEVLDFQETQYF.

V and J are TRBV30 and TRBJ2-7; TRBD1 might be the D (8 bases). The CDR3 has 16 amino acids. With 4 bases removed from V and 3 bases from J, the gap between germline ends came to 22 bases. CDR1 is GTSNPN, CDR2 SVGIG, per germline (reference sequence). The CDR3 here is CAWTPAKDREGYEQYF. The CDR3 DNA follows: TGTGCCTGGACCCCGGCAAAGGACAGGGAGGGCTACGAGCAGTACTTC.

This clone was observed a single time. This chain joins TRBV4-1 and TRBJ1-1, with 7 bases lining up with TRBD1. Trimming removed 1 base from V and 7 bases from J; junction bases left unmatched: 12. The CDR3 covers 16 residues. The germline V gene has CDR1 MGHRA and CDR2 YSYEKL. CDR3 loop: CASSQGAGTVIREAFF. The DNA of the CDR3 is TGCGCCAGCAGCCAAGGAGCCGGGACAGTAATTCGTGAAGCTTTCTTT.

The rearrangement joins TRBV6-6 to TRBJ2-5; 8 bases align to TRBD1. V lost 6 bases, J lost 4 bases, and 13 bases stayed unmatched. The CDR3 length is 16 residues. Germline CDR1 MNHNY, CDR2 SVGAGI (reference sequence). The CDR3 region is CASSPPGTGHRETQYF. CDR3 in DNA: TGTGCCAGCAGCCCCCCCGGGACAGGCCATCGAGAGACCCAGTACTTC.

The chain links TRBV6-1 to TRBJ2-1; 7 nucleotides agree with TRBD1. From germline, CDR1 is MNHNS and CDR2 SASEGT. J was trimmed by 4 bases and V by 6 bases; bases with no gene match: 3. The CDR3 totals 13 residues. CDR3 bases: TGTGCCAGCAGGTGGGACAGTTACAATGAGCAGTTCTTC. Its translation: CASRWDSYNEQFF.

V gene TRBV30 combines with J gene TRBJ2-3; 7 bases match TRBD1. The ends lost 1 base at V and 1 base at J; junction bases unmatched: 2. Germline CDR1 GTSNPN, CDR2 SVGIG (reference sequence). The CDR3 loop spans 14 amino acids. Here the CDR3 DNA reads TGTGCCTGGAGTGCTACAGGGGGCACAGATACGCAGTATTTT. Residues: CAWSATGGTDTQYF. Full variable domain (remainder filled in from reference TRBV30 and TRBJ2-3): SQTIHQWPATLVQPVGSPLSLECTVEGTSNPNLYWYRQAAGRGLQLLFYSVGIGQISSEVPQNLSASRPQDRQFILSSKKLLLSDSGFYLCAWSATGGTDTQYFGPGTRLTVL.

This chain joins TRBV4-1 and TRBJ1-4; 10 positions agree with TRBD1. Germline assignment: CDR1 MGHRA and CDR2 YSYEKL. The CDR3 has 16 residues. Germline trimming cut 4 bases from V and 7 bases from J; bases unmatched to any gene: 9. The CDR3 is CASSPGTGVGSEKLFF. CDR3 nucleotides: TGCGCCAGCAGCCCGGGGACAGGGGTCGGCAGTGAAAAACTGTTTTTT.

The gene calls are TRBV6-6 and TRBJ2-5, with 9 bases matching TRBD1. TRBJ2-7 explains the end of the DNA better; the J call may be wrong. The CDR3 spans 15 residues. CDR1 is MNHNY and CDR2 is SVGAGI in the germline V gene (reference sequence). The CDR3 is CASSYKTGGSYEQYF. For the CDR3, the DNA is TGTGCCAGCAGTTACAAGACAGGGGGTTCCTACGAGCAGTACTTC.

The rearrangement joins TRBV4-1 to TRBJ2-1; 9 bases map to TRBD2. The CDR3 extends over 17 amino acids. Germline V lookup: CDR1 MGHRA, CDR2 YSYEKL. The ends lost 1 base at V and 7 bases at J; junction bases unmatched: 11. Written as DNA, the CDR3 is TGCGCCAGCAGCCAAGGGTGGGGCCATAGCGGGAGAAATGAGCAGTTCTTC. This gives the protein CASSQGWGHSGRNEQFF.

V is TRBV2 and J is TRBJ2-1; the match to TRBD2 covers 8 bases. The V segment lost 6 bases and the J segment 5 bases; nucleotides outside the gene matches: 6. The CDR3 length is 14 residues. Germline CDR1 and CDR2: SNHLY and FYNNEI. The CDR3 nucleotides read TGTGCCAGCAGACCGGGACTAGGACACAATGAGCAGTTCTTC. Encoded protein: CASRPGLGHNEQFF.

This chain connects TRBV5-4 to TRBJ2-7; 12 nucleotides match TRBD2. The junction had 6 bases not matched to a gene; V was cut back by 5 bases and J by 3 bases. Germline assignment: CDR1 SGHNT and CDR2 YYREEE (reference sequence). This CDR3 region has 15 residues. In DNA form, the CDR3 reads TGTGCCAGCAGTCCCGGACTAGCGGGAATCTACGAGCAGTACTTC. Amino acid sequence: CASSPGLAGIYEQYF.

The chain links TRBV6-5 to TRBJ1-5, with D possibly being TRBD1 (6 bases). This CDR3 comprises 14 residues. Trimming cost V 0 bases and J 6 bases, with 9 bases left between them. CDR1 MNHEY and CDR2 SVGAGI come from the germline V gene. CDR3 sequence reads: CASSYSGGGQPQHF. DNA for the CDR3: TGTGCCAGCAGTTACTCAGGGGGGGGTCAGCCCCAGCATTTT.

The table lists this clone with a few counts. This CDR3 reads CASSYGPRHYEKLFF. Written as DNA, the CDR3 is TGTGCCAGCAGTTATGGGCCTCGACATTATGAAAAACTGTTTTTT. This chain connects TRBV6-5 to TRBJ1-4; D is ambiguous. This CDR3 is 15 amino acids long. V gave up 3 bases and J gave up 6 bases, with 14 bases separating them. CDR1 is MNHEY, CDR2 SVGAGI, per germline.

The CDR3 nucleotides are TGTGCCAGCATTGTAGGGATGAGGGATGCCTACAATGAGCAGTTCTTC. Its protein is CASIVGMRDAYNEQFF. This chain connects TRBV27 to TRBJ2-1; tentative D call: TRBD2 (5 bases). V lost 7 bases to trimming and J lost 2 bases, with 18 bases between them. The CDR3 contains 16 residues. Germline CDR1 MNHEY, CDR2 SMNVEV (reference sequence).

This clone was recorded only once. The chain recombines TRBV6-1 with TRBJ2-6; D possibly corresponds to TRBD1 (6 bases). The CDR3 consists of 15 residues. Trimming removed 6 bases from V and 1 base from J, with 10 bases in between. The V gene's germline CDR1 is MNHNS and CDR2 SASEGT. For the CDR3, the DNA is TGTGCCAGCAGCTCCGGACAGTCTGGGGCCAACGTCCTGACTTTC. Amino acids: CASSSGQSGANVLTF.

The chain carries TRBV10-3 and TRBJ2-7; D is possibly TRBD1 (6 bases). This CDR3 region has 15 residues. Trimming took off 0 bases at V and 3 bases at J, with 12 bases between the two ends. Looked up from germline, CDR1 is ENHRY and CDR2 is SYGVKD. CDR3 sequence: CAISESSTGSYEQYF. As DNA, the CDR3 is TGTGCCATCAGTGAGTCTAGTACAGGGAGCTACGAGCAGTACTTC.

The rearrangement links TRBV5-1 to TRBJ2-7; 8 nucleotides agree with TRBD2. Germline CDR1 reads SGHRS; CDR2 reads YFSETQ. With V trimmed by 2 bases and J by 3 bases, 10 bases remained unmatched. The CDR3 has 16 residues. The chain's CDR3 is CASSFGGVGGGYEQYF. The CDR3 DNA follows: TGCGCCAGCAGCTTCGGGGGGGTAGGTGGGGGCTACGAGCAGTACTTC.

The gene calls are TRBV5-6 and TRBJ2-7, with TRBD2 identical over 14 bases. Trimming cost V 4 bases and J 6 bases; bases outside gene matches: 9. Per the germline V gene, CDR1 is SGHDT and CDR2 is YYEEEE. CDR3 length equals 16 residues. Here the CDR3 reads CASSRGLAGEPLEQYF. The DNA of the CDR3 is TGTGCCAGCAGCCGGGGACTAGCGGGAGAGCCCCTCGAGCAGTACTTC.

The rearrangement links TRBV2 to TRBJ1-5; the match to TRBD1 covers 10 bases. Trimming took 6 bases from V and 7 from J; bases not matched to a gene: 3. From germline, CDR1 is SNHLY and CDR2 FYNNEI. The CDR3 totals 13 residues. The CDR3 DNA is TGTGCCAGCAGCGGACAGGGGGGACAGCCCCAGCATTTT. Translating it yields CASSGQGGQPQHF.

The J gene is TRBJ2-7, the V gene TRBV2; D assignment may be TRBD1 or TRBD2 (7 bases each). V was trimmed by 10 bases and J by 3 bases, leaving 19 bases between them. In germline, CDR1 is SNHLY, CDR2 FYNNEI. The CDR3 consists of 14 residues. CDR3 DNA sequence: TGTGCCACCAGGGGGGGGGAGTCGAACTACGAGCAGTACTTC. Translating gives CATRGGESNYEQYF.

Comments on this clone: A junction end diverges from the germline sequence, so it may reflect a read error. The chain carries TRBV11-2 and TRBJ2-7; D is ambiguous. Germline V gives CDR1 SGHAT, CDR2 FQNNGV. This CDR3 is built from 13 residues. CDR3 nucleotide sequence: TGTGCCAGCAGCTTAGATCTGGGCCCTCGCTTACGATTC. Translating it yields CASSLDLGPRLRF.

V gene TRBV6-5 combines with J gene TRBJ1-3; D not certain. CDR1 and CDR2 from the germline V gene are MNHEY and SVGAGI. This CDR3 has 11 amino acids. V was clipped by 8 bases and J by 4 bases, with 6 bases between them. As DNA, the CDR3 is TGTGCCAGCGACTCCGGAAACACCATATATTTT. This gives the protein CASDSGNTIYF.

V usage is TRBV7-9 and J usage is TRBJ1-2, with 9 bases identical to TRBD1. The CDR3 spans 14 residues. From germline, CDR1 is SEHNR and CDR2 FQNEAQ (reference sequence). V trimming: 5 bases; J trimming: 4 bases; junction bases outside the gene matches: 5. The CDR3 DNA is TGTGCCAGCAGCCCTGGGACAGGGAGCTATGGCTACACCTTC. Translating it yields CASSPGTGSYGYTF.